The clone carrying this T cell receptor (beta chain) showed up just a few times. What it binds is unknown. V was cut by 0 bases and J by 5 bases, with 18 bases left in between. Germline V gene data show CDR1 as LGHNA and CDR2 as YNFKEQ. CDR3 length: 17 amino acids. The record originates from a study of response to subunit inactivated influenza vaccine. Study-level results: A suggestion made by the authors is that each seasonal influenza vaccination recruits few new T cells.

TCRdb re-called the RT-PCR reads through MiXCR, storing one row per CDR3 protein. Seen here are over 800,000 distinct CDR3 sequences, around 20% observed once, and the top ten hold 10%. The specimen comprised PBMCs from blood, sampled 5 days after vaccination. The J gene is TRBJ2-3, the V gene TRBV4-2; possible D gene TRBD1, 5 bases. This sequence was found in a man aged 50 to 59 who received an inactivated influenza vaccine. The CDR3 bases are TGTGCCAGCAGCCAAGATACGGTAGGGGATGTATTAGATACGCAGTATTTT. This gives the protein CASSQDTVGDVLDTQYF.